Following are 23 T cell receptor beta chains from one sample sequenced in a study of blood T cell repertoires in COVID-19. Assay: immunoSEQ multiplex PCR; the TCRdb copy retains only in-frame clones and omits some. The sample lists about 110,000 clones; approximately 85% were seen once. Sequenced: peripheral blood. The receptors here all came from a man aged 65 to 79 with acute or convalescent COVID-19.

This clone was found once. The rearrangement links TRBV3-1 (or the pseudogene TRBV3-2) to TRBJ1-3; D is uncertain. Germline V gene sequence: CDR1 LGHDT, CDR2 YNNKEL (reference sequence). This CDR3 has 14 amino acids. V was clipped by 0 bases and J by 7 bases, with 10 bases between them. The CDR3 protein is CASSQEGSGNTIYF. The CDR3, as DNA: TGTGCCAGCAGCCAAGAAGGGTCGGGGAACACCATATATTTT.

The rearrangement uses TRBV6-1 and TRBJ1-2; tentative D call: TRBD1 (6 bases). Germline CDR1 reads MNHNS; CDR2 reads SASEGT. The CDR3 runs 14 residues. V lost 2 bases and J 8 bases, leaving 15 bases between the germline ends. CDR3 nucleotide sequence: TGTGCCAGCAGTGAATCAGGGAGGGGGGTAGGCTACACCTTC. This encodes CASSESGRGVGYTF.

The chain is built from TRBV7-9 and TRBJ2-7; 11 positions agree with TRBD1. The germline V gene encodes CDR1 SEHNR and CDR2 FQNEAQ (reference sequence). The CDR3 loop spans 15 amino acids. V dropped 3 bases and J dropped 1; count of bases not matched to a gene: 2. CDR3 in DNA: TGTGCCAGCAGCTTTGGACAGGGGGCTTCCTACGAGCAGTACTTC. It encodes CASSFGQGASYEQYF.

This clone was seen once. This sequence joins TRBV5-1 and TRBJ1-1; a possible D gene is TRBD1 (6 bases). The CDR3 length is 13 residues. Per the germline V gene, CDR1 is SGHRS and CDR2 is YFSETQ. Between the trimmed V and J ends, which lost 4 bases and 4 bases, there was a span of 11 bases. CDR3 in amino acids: CASSQGTFTEAFF. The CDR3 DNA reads TGCGCCAGCAGCCAGGGGACCTTCACTGAAGCTTTCTTT.

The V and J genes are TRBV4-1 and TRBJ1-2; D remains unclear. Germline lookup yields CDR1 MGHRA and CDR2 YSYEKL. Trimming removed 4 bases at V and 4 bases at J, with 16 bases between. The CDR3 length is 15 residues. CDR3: CASSLASAEAYGYTF. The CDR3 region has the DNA TGCGCCAGCAGCCTAGCATCGGCAGAGGCCTATGGCTACACCTTC.

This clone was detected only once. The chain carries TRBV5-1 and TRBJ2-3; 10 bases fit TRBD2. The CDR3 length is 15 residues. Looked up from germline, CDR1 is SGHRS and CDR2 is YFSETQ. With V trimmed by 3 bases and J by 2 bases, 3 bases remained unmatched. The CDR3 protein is CASSSSGGVTDTQYF. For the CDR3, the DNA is TGCGCCAGCAGCTCCAGCGGGGGGGTCACAGATACGCAGTATTTT. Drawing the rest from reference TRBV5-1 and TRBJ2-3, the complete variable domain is KAGVTQTPRYLIKTRGQQVTLSCSPISGHRSVSWYQQTPGQGLQFLFEYFSETQRNKGNFPGRFSGRQFSNSRSEMNVSTLELGDSALYLCASSSSGGVTDTQYFGPGTRLTVL.

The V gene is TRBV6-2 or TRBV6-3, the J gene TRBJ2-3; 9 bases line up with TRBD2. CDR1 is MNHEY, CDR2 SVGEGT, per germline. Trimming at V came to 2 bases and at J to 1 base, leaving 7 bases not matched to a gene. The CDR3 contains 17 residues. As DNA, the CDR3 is TGTGCCAGCAGTTACGGTCTAGCGGGATCACGCACAGATACGCAGTATTTT. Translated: CASSYGLAGSRTDTQYF.

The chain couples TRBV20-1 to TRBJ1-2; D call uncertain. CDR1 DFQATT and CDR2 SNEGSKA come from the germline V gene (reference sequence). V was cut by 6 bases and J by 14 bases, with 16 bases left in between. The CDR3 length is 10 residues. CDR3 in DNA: TGCAGTGCCGATGGCGCAGAACAGACCTTC. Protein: CSADGAEQTF.

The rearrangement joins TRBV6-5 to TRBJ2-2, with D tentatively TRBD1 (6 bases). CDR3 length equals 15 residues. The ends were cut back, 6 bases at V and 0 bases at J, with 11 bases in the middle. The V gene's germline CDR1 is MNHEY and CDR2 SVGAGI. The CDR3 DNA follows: TGTGCCAGCAGCGCCGGGACAACGAACACCGGGGAGCTGTTTTTT. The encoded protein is CASSAGTTNTGELFF.

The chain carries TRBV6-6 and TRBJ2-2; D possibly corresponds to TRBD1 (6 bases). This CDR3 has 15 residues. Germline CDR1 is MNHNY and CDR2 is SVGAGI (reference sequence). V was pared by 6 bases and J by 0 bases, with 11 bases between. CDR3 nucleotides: TGTGCCAGCAGCTTGGGGGCATCGAACACCGGGGAGCTGTTTTTT. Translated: CASSLGASNTGELFF.

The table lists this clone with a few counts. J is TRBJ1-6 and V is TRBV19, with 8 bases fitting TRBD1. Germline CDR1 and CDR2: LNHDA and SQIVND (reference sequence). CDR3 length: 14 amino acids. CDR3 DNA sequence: TGTGCTGCTGCCGGGACAGGTTACAATTCACCCCTCCACTTT. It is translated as CAAAGTGYNSPLHF. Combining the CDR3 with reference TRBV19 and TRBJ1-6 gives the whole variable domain DGGITQSPKYLFRKEGQNVTLSCEQNLNHDAMYWYRQDPGQGLRLIYYSQIVNDFQKGDIAEGYSVSREKKESFPLTVTSAQKNPTAFYLCAAAGTGYNSPLHFGNGTRLTVT.

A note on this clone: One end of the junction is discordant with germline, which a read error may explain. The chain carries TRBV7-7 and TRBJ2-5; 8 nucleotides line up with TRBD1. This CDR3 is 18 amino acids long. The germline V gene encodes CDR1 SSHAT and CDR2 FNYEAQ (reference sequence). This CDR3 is CASSLVPSGTGYGETQYF. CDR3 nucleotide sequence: TGTGCTAGCAGCTTAGTCCCATCCGGGACAGGTTATGGGGAGACCCAGTACTTC.

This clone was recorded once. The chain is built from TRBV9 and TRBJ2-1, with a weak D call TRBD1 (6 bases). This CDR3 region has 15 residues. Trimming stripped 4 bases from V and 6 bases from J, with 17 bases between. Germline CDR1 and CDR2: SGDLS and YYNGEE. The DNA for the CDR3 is TGTGCCAGCAGCTCCCCCGGGACACTCGCCAATGAGCAGTTCTTC. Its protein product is CASSSPGTLANEQFF.

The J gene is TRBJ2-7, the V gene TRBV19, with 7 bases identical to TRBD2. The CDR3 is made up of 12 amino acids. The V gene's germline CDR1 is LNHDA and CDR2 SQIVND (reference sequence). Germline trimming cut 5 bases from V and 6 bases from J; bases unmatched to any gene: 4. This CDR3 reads CASSAPGGEQYF. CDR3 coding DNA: TGTGCCAGTAGTGCACCGGGGGGCGAGCAGTACTTC.

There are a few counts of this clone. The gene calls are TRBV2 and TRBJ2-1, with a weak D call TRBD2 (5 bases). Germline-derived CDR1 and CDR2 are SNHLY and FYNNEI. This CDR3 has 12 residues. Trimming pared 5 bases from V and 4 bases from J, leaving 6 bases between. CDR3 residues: CASSTGYNEQFF. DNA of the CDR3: TGTGCCAGCAGTACGGGGTACAATGAGCAGTTCTTC.

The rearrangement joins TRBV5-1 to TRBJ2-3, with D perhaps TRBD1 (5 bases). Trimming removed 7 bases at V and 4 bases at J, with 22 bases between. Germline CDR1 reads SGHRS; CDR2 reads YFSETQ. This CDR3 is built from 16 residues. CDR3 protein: CASSYRGLLFSDTQYF. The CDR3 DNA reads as TGCGCCAGCTCTTATAGGGGCCTTCTATTCTCAGATACGCAGTATTTT.

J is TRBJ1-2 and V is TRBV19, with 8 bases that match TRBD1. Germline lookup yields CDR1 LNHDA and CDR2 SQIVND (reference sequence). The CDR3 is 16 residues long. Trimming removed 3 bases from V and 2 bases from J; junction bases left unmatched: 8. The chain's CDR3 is CASSITQTGANYGYTF. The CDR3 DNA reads TGTGCCAGTAGTATCACCCAGACAGGGGCGAACTATGGCTACACCTTC.

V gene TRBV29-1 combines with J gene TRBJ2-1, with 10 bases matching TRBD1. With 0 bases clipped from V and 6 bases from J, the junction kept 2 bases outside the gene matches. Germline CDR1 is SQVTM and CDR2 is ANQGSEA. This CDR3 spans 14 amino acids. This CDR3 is CSVEDDRGRNEQFF. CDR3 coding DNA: TGCAGCGTTGAAGATGACAGGGGGCGCAATGAGCAGTTCTTC.

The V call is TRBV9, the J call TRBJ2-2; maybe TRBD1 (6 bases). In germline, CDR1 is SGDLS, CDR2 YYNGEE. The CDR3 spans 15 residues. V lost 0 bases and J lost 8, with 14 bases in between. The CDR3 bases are TGTGCCAGCAGCGTAGTAGGGACAACCGCTGGGGAGCTGTTTTTT. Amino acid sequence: CASSVVGTTAGELFF.

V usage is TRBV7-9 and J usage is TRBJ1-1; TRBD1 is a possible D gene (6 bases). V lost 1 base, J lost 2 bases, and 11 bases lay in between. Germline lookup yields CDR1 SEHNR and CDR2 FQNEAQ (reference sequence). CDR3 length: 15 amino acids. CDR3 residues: CASSLVDSPNTEAFF. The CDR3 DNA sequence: TGTGCCAGCAGCTTAGTGGACAGCCCCAACACTGAAGCTTTCTTT.

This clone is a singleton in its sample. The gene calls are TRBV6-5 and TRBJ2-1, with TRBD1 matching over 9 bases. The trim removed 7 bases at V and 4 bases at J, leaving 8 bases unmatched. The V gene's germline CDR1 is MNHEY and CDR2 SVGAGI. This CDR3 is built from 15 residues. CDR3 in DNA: TGTGCCAGCACCGGGGGACAGGGACCTTACAATGAGCAGTTCTTC. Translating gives CASTGGQGPYNEQFF.

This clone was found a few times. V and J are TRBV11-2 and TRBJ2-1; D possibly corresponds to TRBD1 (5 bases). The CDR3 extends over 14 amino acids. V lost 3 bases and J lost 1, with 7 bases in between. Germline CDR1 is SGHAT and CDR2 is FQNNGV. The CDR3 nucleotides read TGTGCCAGCAGCTTTCCAGGGTCCTACAATGAGCAGTTCTTC. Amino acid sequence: CASSFPGSYNEQFF.

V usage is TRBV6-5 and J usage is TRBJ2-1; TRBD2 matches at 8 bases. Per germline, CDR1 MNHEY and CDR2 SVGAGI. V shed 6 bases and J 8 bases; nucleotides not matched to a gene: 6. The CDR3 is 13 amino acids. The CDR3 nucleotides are TGTGCCAGCAGGCCGGGGGGGCCCTATGAGCAGTTCTTC. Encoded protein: CASRPGGPYEQFF.